A selection of T cell receptor beta chains follows, all from one sample in a study of control samples from healthy donors and cancer patients. Sequenced by immunoSEQ multiplex PCR; TCRdb stores in-frame clones only, minus some. This repertoire shows approximately 150,000 clones, around 94% found once; its top ten account for approximately 15%. The sequenced sample was PBMCs. These receptors were collected from a man in his fifties or sixties with colorectal cancer. The conserved cysteine and the conserved F or W are not part of the CDR3 here. A D gene is named only where the DNA matches it firmly.

>TRBV6-5|.
ASIGGVDYGYT
>TRBV7-2|.
ASSLVFGPQH
>TRBV19|.
ASSKAHRAPTDNEQF
>TRBV12-3/TRBV12-4|.
ASTPFRAYGYT
>TRBV5-6|.
ASSQDSANQY
>TRBV11-2|.
ASSTRRYTEAF
>TRBV23-1|TRBD1
ASSQYASYRDSTYEQY
>TRBV4-1|.
ASSLLEAGNTIY
>TRBV28|TRBD1
AHMTGRTEAF
>TRBV27|TRBD1
ASGAGTGLTEAF
>TRBV6-1|TRBD1
ASSELPRTGENQPQH
>TRBV7-2|TRBD1
ASSPQGAAYTEAF
>TRBV19|.
ASSPTEFAQQEAF
>TRBV9|.
ASSAGNPSYEQY
>TRBV15|.
ATSRDQSSYEQY
>TRBV29-1|TRBD1
SVAQGADTEAF
>TRBV18|.
ASSPPSIRDSEQY
>TRBV3-1/TRBV3-2|.
ASSQGILTDRTDTQY
>TRBV7-2|.
ASSPERFYEQY
>TRBV9|.
ASSGGGTLSGNTIY
>TRBV15|.
ATSRDQGLYGYT
>TRBV2|TRBD1
ASSLDRGQFGYT
>TRBV19|.
ASSIEGASPYNEQF
>TRBV19|.
ASRRGSLGGDTQY
>TRBV19|.
ASSIIQANTEAF
>TRBV5-1|TRBD1
ASSRGTGDLTGELF
>TRBV15|.
ATSRDGDSNSPLH
>TRBV5-5|.
ASSPWSREQF
>TRBV5-6|.
ASSHETGLTNYGYT
>TRBV24-1|TRBD1
ATSDRTGAEAF
>TRBV6-4|.
ASSEGSNQPQH
>TRBV28|TRBD1
ASSLWAGQGQPQH
>TRBV9|TRBD2
ASSEGLAGRTGELF
>TRBV10-3|TRBD1
AISGQGGSTEAF
>TRBV15|.
ATRGRGRGETQY
>TRBV18|.
ASSLARSNQPQH
>TRBV27|.
ASSSWGEATDTQY
>TRBV5-1|TRBD1
ASSARPGQLEAF
>TRBV29-1|TRBD2
SVEVREGTKTQY
>TRBV5-1|.
ASSLMGERGEAF